The 24 T cell receptor beta chains presented below share a single source sample, sequenced in a study of cytomegalovirus exposure and HLA in healthy donors. The PCR employed 60 Vbeta primers together with 13 Jbeta primers. The repertoire was sequenced with immunoSEQ multiplex PCR; TCRdb's copy has only in-frame clones and lacks some. Here the sample spans some 150,000 clones, about 64% being singletons. The material sequenced was PBMCs. The receptors were sampled from a man in his 60s in good health and CMV-seronegative.

The V gene is TRBV7-2, the J gene TRBJ1-1, with TRBD1 matching over 12 bases. This CDR3 spans 15 amino acids. With 5 bases clipped from V and 5 bases from J, the junction kept 6 bases outside the gene matches. Germline V gene sequence: CDR1 SGHTA, CDR2 FQGNSA. CDR3 amino acids: CASSPGQGARTEAFF. CDR3 in DNA: TGTGCCAGCAGCCCGGGACAGGGGGCAAGGACTGAAGCTTTCTTT.

V gene TRBV7-9 combines with J gene TRBJ1-4, with a tentative D call TRBD1 (6 bases). The CDR3 has 15 residues. Germline V gives CDR1 SEHNR, CDR2 FQNEAQ (reference sequence). Trimming removed 1 base at V and 3 bases at J, with 9 bases between. CDR3: CASSLGTGSNEKLFF. CDR3 in DNA: TGTGCCAGCAGCTTAGGCACAGGGTCTAATGAAAAACTGTTTTTT.

This clone turned up a few times. The genes are TRBV28 and TRBJ2-5, with 9 bases aligning to TRBD1. Germline V CDR1 and CDR2: MDHEN, SYDVKM. The CDR3 contains 14 residues. V dropped 6 bases and J dropped 4; count of bases not matched to a gene: 6. The CDR3 nucleotides read TGTGCCAGCAGCCTACAGGGGGCTGGAGAGACCCAGTACTTC. Its translation: CASSLQGAGETQYF.

Here the CDR3 reads CASRGREWETQYF. The DNA for the CDR3 is TGTGCCAGCAGGGGACGGGAGTGGGAGACCCAGTACTTC. The chain recombines TRBV28 with TRBJ2-5; the D gene is possibly TRBD2 (6 bases). The ends were cut back, 6 bases at V and 5 bases at J, with 13 bases in the middle. Germline CDR1 and CDR2: MDHEN and SYDVKM. The CDR3 is 13 amino acids.

The chain uses TRBV15 and TRBJ1-2, with 10 nucleotides matching TRBD1. V was pared by 5 bases and J by 5 bases, with 8 bases of the junction left unmatched. The CDR3 consists of 15 residues. Germline V CDR1 and CDR2: LNHNV, YYDKDF (reference sequence). The CDR3 protein is CATSLRQGAQYGYTF. As DNA, the CDR3 is TGTGCCACCAGCCTAAGACAGGGGGCGCAGTATGGCTACACCTTC. Supplemented by reference TRBV15 and TRBJ1-2, the full variable domain reads DAMVIQNPRYQVTQFGKPVTLSCSQTLNHNVMYWYQQKSSQAPKLLFHYYDKDFNNEADTPDNFQSRRPNTSFCFLDIRSPGLGDTAMYLCATSLRQGAQYGYTFGSGTRLTVV.

V and J are TRBV6-5 and TRBJ1-4; D is perhaps TRBD1 (6 bases). Trimming took 6 bases from V and 8 from J, leaving 19 bases between them. This CDR3 comprises 15 residues. The germline V gene has CDR1 MNHEY and CDR2 SVGAGI. The CDR3 nucleotides are TGTGCCAGCAGAACCGATACAGGGCTGGGGGAAAAACTGTTTTTT. This translates into CASRTDTGLGEKLFF.

Only one count was recorded for this clone. The chain combines TRBV5-6 with TRBJ2-2; D may be TRBD1 (6 bases). CDR1 SGHDT and CDR2 YYEEEE come from the germline V gene. V lost 9 bases to trimming and J lost 1 base, with 10 bases between them. This CDR3 is 13 amino acids long. The CDR3: CATSTGNTGELFF. CDR3 coding DNA: TGTGCCACCTCGACAGGGAACACCGGGGAGCTGTTTTTT.

The CDR3 loop is CASSVGPRDTQYF. The CDR3 DNA follows: TGTGCCAGCAGCGTCGGTCCACGTGATACGCAGTATTTT. This chain links TRBV7-2 with TRBJ2-3; no clear D. With 5 bases removed from V and 6 bases from J, the gap between germline ends came to 12 bases. The CDR3 extends over 13 amino acids. CDR1 and CDR2 (germline): SGHTA, FQGNSA.

The chain couples TRBV7-9 to TRBJ1-1, with 8 bases lining up with TRBD1. This CDR3 contains 16 residues. The V gene end was trimmed by 0 bases and the J gene end by 6 bases; junction bases not matched to a gene: 9. The germline V gene encodes CDR1 SEHNR and CDR2 FQNEAQ (reference sequence). The CDR3 DNA is TGTGCCAGCAGCTTAGCTGACAGGGGTAGGGACGCTGAAGCTTTCTTT. Translation: CASSLADRGRDAEAFF.

The V and J genes are TRBV28 and TRBJ1-2; the match to TRBD1 covers 11 bases. The V gene end was trimmed by 6 bases and the J gene end by 4 bases; junction bases not matched to a gene: 10. The germline V gene has CDR1 MDHEN and CDR2 SYDVKM. The CDR3 has 16 amino acids. CDR3 nucleotides: TGTGCCAGCAGAAAACCCACCGGGACAGGGGGCTATGGCTACACCTTC. The encoded protein is CASRKPTGTGGYGYTF.

As DNA, the CDR3 is TGTGCCTGGAGTGACGGTTCTAGTCAGCCCCAGCATTTT. This gives the protein CAWSDGSSQPQHF. The V gene is TRBV30, the J gene TRBJ1-5; D is ambiguous. The CDR3 totals 13 residues. Trimming cost V 1 base and J 6 bases, with 10 bases left between them. Germline V gene sequence: CDR1 GTSNPN, CDR2 SVGIG (reference sequence).

The genes are TRBV6-5 and TRBJ2-2; 7 nucleotides match TRBD1. The CDR3 contains 14 residues. V dropped 6 bases and J dropped 0; count of bases not matched to a gene: 1. Germline V lookup: CDR1 MNHEY, CDR2 SVGAGI. In DNA form, the CDR3 reads TGTGCCAGCAGGGGGACAGCGAACACCGGGGAGCTGTTTTTT. It yields the protein CASRGTANTGELFF.

This chain uses TRBV14 with TRBJ2-3, with 9 positions matching TRBD1. The CDR3 is 15 residues long. CDR1 and CDR2 from the germline V gene are SGHDN and FVKESK. V lost 4 bases, J lost 6 bases, and 8 bases stayed unmatched. The CDR3 is CASSLFRTGEDTQYF. The CDR3 DNA follows: TGTGCCAGCAGCCTCTTTAGGACAGGGGAGGATACGCAGTATTTT.

A single count supports this clone. V usage is TRBV4-1 and J usage is TRBJ2-3; 7 nucleotides match TRBD2. This CDR3 spans 17 amino acids. The V gene's germline CDR1 is MGHRA and CDR2 YSYEKL. With 4 bases clipped from V and 4 bases from J, the junction kept 14 bases outside the gene matches. The DNA of the CDR3 is TGCGCCAGCAGCCTACCACTCGGTGGCGGGAGCCCAGATACGCAGTATTTT. This encodes CASSLPLGGGSPDTQYF.

Here the CDR3 reads CASSSVLGSYNEKLFF. The CDR3 DNA sequence: TGTGCCAGCAGTTCAGTGCTTGGGAGTTATAATGAAAAACTGTTTTTT. The chain uses TRBV28 and TRBJ1-4, with unresolved D. The V gene's germline CDR1 is MDHEN and CDR2 SYDVKM. The CDR3 has 16 residues. The V end was cut by 4 bases, the J end by 4 bases, with 16 bases between.

The chain is built from TRBV7-8 and TRBJ2-7; possible D gene TRBD2, 5 bases. This CDR3 region has 13 residues. Trimming removed 4 bases from V and 6 bases from J, with 13 bases in between. Germline V gene lookup returns CDR1 SGHVS and CDR2 FQNEAQ. CDR3 nucleotide sequence: TGTGCCAGCAGCTCTTTTGGGGAGCGCGAGCAGTACTTC. Translation gives CASSSFGEREQYF.

This clone appeared a single time. This chain connects TRBV29-1 to TRBJ2-5; D is uncertain. The DNA matches TRBJ2-7 better at its end, which makes the J call doubtful. Germline lookup yields CDR1 SQVTM and CDR2 ANQGSEA. CDR3 length: 13 residues. CDR3 sequence reads: CSVEVEVYREQYF. The CDR3 bases are TGCAGCGTTGAAGTCGAGGTGTATCGCGAGCAGTACTTC.

This rearrangement joins TRBV29-1 to TRBJ1-3; a possible D gene is TRBD1 (5 bases). The V end lost 5 bases, the J end lost 2 bases, and 10 bases lay between the germline ends. Germline loops: CDR1 SQVTM, CDR2 ANQGSEA. The CDR3 covers 13 residues. CDR3 in DNA: TGCAGCGTTTCCAGGGAAACTGGAAACACCATATATTTT. This gives the protein CSVSRETGNTIYF.

The chain carries TRBV4-3 and TRBJ2-5; a weak D match, TRBD1 (6 bases). Germline values: CDR1 LGHNA, CDR2 YSLEER. The CDR3 covers 17 residues. The germline V and J ends were trimmed by 0 bases and 2 bases, with 16 bases remaining between them. The CDR3, as DNA: TGCGCCAGCAGCCAAGATCGGACCCCAAGGGGGCAAGAGACCCAGTACTTC. This gives the protein CASSQDRTPRGQETQYF.

The chain is built from TRBV5-4 and TRBJ2-5; maybe TRBD2 (5 bases). The germline V and J ends were trimmed by 4 bases and 1 base, with 11 bases remaining between them. Germline V CDR1 and CDR2: SGHNT, YYREEE (reference sequence). The CDR3 contains 14 residues. CDR3 in amino acids: CASSPLGGQETQYF. DNA for the CDR3: TGTGCCAGCAGCCCACTAGGCGGCCAAGAGACCCAGTACTTC.

The chain links TRBV7-3 to TRBJ2-2, with TRBD1 identical over 7 bases. The CDR3 spans 15 residues. Germline loops: CDR1 SGHTA, CDR2 FQGTGA. V lost 2 bases, J lost 3 bases, and 3 bases stayed unmatched. The CDR3 loop is CASSLGQAYTGELFF. Here the CDR3 DNA reads TGTGCCAGCAGCTTAGGACAGGCTTACACCGGGGAGCTGTTTTTT.

CDR3 in DNA: TGTGCCAGCAGCTTGGAGCTAGCGGGAGGGCCTGGACACACAGATACGCAGTATTTT. Translated, it gives CASSLELAGGPGHTDTQYF. The rearrangement uses TRBV5-6 and TRBJ2-3; TRBD2 matches at 12 bases. The CDR3 covers 19 residues. Germline trimming cut 0 bases from V and 2 bases from J; bases unmatched to any gene: 10. From germline, CDR1 is SGHDT and CDR2 YYEEEE.

The V and J genes are TRBV6-5 and TRBJ2-7; D call uncertain. CDR1 MNHEY and CDR2 SVGAGI come from the germline V gene. CDR3 length: 11 residues. The CDR3 protein is CGRWPPYEQYF. DNA for the CDR3: TGTGGCAGGTGGCCCCCCTACGAGCAGTACTTC.

The J gene is TRBJ2-5, the V gene TRBV29-1, with 13 bases that match TRBD2. The J call may be wrong; the DNA end is better matched by TRBJ2-7. The CDR3 sequence is 13 residues long. Germline CDR1 and CDR2: SQVTM and ANQGSEA. This CDR3 reads CSGLAGGSYEQYF. The CDR3 DNA sequence: TGCAGCGGACTAGCGGGAGGCTCCTACGAGCAGTACTTC.